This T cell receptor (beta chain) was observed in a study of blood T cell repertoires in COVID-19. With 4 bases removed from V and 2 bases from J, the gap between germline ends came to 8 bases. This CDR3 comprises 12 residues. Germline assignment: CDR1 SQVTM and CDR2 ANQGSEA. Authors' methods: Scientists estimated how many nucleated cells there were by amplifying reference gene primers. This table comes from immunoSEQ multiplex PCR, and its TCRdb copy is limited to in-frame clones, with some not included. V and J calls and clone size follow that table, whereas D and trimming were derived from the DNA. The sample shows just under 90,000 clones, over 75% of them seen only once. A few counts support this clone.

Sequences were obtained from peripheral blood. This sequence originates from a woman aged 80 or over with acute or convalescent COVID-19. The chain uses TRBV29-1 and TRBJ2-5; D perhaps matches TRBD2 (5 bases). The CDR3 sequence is CSVVPGQETQYF. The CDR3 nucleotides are TGCAGCGTTGTCCCGGGACAAGAGACCCAGTACTTC.